The T cell receptor beta chain under discussion was sequenced for a study of blood T cell repertoires in COVID-19 (dated by TCRdb to 2018 to 2021). Regarding the complete study: The collaborator samples originated in the United States, Italy and Spain and spanned the acute and convalescent phases of COVID-19. The material from the prospective study consisted of cDNA or gDNA derived from T cells, B-cell-depleted T cells, or PBMCs. Deeply sampled blood TCRbeta repertoires from subjects exposed to, actively infected with, or recovered from COVID-19 were included in the dataset. The repertoires were released in a freely available public database intended as a resource for research on the immune response to SARS-CoV-2. The samples were drawn from the first 160 participants of the ongoing ImmuneRACE study and from 1,254 subjects provided by 6 global collaborators. The sample metadata nearly always contained a de-identified subject ID, COVID-19 status, age in years and sex. Where available, HLA class I and class II types were taken from metadata supplied by the sample provider and were not determined by assay-based typing.

TCRbeta CDR3 regions were amplified from genomic DNA using the immunoSEQ Assay, a bias-controlled multiplex PCR. In the authors' own workflow: Nucleated cell counts per sample were estimated from amplification of reference gene primers within the assay. To quantify the absolute abundance of each unique TCRbeta CDR3 rearrangement, sequence reads were collapsed and filtered. For each sample, productive Simpson clonality was calculated as the square root of Simpson's diversity index over productive rearrangements. TCRdb mirrors the immuneACCESS table, restricted to in-frame sequences. Some clones are absent from its copies; in checked studies, under half trace to an unresolved V gene, and the reason for the others is unknown. D and trimming come from the DNA, and the V and J calls and clone size come from that table. The sample yields roughly 320,000 clones; 70% to 90% were counted once. 3.5% to 5% of the sample goes to the ten largest clones.

CDR1 and CDR2, looked up from the germline V gene (reference sequence), are LNHDA and SQIVND. From the cysteine up to the phenylalanine, the CDR3 has a length of 15 residues. Only CDR3 DNA remains: 45 bases, in frame from the first base. V is shortened by 1 base, J by 3 bases, and the region joining them spans 12 bases. In regard to this clone: Its target antigen remains unknown. No base quality information exists; no much larger clone differs at one position.

In the prospective study, participants were about 18 to 95 years old, resided in about two dozen geographic areas of the United States, and were enrolled through a virtual design. In the prospective study, participants were assigned to cohorts based on the clinical history participants reported in a screening survey and a study questionnaire. Recovered participants in ImmuneRACE Cohort 3 were defined as having two consecutive negative NP/OP PCR tests, clearance from a healthcare professional, or resolution of symptoms. In the prospective study, whole blood, serum and a nasopharyngeal or oropharyngeal swab were collected from each participant by mobile phlebotomists. Participants in the prospective study had the option to provide additional blood draws and questionnaires over a 2-month period. Before DNA extraction, prospective study blood samples were shipped either frozen or at room temperature.

What the work shows at the level of the full study, not this receptor alone: Clinical and demographic metadata were provided uncurated, with the amount varying by source and participant.

The chain uses TRBV19 and TRBJ1-2; tentative D gene TRBD1, with 5 bases matching. This clonotype was sampled from a man younger than 40 who had recovered from COVID-19. Sequenced input: PBMCs or T cells enriched from blood (not recorded which). CDR3 reads: CASSIVGRAYYGYTF. The nucleotides read TGTGCCAGTAGTATAGTTGGCAGGGCCTACTATGGCTACACCTTC.